This TCR beta chain is from a study of CD8+CD57+ T cells in acquired aplastic anemia. Looking at the study overall: The study obtained an average of around 3.1 ug of DNA from sorted CD4+ and CD8+ cells. CD4+ cells from healthy donors averaged about 10.8 million reads.

Whole-study findings and limits: Sharing between patients and controls was observed for about 27 CD8+ CDR3 sequences. The study found no significant CD8+ Simpson's diversity difference between patients and controls.

This clonotype has ten or more counts. What it binds is not known. Using genomic DNA as the template, TCR beta VDJ and CDR3 profiling was carried out. TCRdb used MiXCR to reprocess the reads, holding one entry per CDR3 protein. The table has 150,000 to 200,000 distinct CDR3 sequences, 60% to 70% seen once. The sequence was obtained from a human donor in good health. The specimen sequenced was sorted CD4+, CD8+, or CD8+CD57+ T cells (not recorded which) from PBMCs.

CDR3 in amino acids: CASSLVNEQYF. CDR3 sequence (DNA): TGTGCCAGCAGCTTAGTGAACGAGCAGTACTTC. The chain has TRBV11-2 and TRBJ2-7, with no clear D. V was pared by 1 base and J by 5 bases, with 3 bases between. There are 11 residues in the CDR3. The V gene's germline CDR1 is SGHAT and CDR2 FQNNGV.